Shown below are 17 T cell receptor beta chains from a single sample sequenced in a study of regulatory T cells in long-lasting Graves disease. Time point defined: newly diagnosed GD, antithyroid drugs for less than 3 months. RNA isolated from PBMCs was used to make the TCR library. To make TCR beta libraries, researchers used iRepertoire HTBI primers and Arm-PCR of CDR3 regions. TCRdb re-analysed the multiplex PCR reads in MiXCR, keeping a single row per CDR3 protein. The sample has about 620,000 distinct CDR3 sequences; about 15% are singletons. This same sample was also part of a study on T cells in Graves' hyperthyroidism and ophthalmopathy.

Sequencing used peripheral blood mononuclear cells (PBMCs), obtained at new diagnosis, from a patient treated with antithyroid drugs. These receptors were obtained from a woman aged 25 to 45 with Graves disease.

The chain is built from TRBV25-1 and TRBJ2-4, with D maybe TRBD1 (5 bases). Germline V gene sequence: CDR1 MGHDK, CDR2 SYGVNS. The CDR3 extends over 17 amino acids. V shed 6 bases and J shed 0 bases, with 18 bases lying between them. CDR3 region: CASSVGGATLAKNIQYF. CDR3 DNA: TGTGCCAGCAGCGTAGGTGGGGCCACCTTAGCCAAAAACATTCAGTACTTC.

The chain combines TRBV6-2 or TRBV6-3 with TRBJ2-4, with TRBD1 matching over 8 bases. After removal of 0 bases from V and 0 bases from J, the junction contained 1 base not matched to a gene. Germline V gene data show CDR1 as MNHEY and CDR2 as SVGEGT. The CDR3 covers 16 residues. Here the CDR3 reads CASSYSDRGAKNIQYF. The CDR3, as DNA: TGTGCCAGCAGTTACTCAGACAGGGGAGCCAAAAACATTCAGTACTTC.

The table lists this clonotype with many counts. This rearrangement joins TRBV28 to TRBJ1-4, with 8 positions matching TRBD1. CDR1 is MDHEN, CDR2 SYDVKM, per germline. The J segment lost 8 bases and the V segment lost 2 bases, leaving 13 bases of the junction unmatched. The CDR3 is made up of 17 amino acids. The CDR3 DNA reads TGTGCCAGCAGTTTAGTTTCCCAGGGGGCGTATCGAGAAAAACTGTTTTTT. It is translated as CASSLVSQGAYREKLFF.

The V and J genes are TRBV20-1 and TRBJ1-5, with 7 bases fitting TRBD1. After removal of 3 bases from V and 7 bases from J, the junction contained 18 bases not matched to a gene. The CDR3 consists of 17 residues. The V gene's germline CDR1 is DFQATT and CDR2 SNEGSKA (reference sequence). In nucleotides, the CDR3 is TGCAGTGCTAGTGATATAAGAGATTTGACAGGGAGACAGCCCCAGCATTTT. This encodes CSASDIRDLTGRQPQHF.

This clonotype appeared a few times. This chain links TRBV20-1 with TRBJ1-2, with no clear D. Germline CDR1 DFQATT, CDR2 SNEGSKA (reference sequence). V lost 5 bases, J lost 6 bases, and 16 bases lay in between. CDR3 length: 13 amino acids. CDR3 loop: CSAGRYKDHGYTF. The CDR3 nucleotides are TGCAGTGCTGGGCGATACAAGGACCATGGCTACACCTTC.

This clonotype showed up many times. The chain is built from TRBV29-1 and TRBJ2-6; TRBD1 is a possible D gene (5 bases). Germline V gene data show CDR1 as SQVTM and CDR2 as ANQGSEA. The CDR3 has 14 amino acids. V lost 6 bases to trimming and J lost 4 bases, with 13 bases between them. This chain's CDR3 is CSVDPGLGANVLTF. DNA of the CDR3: TGCAGCGTAGACCCAGGGTTGGGGGCCAACGTCCTGACTTTC. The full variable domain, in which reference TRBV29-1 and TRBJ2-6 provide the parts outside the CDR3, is SAVISQKPSRDICQRGTSLTIQCQVDSQVTMMFWYRQQPGQSLTLIATANQGSEATYESGFVIDKFPISRPNLTFSTLTVSNMSPEDSSIYLCSVDPGLGANVLTFGAGSRLTVL.

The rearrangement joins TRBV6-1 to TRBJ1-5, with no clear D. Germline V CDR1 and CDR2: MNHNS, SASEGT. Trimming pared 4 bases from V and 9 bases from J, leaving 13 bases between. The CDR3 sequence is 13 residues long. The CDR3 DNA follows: TGTGCCAGCAGTGGGTCGGACTGGGGGCCCCAGCATTTT. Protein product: CASSGSDWGPQHF.

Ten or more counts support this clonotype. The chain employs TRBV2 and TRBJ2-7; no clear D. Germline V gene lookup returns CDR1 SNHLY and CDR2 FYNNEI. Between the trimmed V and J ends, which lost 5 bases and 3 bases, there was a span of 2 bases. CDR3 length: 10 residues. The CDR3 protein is CASSYYEQYF. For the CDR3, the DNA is TGTGCCAGCAGTTACTACGAGCAGTACTTC. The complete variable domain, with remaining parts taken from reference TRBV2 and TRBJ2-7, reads EPEVTQTPSHQVTQMGQEVILRCVPISNHLYFYWYRQILGQKVEFLVSFYNNEISEKSEIFDDQFSVERPDGSNFTLKIRSTKLEDSAMYFCASSYYEQYFGPGTRLTVT.

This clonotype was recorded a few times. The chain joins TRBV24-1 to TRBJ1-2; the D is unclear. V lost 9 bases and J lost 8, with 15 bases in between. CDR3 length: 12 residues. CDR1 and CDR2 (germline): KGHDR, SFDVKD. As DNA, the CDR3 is TGTGCCACCCAAGACCCTCTTCTGGGCTACACCTTC. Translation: CATQDPLLGYTF.

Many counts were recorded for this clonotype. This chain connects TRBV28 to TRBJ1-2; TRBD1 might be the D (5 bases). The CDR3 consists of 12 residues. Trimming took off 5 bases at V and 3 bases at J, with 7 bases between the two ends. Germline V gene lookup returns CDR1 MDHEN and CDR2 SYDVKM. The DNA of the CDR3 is TGTGCCAGCAGTGGGACGTACTATGGCTACACCTTC. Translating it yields CASSGTYYGYTF.

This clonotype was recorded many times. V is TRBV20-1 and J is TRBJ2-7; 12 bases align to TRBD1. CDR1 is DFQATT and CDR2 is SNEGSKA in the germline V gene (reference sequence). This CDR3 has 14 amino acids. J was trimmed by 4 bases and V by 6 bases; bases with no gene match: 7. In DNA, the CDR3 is TGCAGTGCAGGGGTGGGACAGGGGGCATACGAGCAGTACTTC. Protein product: CSAGVGQGAYEQYF.

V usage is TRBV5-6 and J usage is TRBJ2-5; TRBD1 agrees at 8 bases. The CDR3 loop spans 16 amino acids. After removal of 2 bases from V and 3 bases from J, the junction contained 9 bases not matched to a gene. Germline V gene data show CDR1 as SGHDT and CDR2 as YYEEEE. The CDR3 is CASSFRTGTGKETQYF. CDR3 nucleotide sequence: TGTGCCAGCAGCTTTAGAACCGGGACAGGAAAAGAGACCCAGTACTTC. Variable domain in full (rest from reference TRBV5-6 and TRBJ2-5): DAGVTQSPTHLIKTRGQQVTLRCSPKSGHDTVSWYQQALGQGPQFIFQYYEEEERQRGNFPDRFSGHQFPNYSSELNVNALLLGDSALYLCASSFRTGTGKETQYFGPGTRLLVL.

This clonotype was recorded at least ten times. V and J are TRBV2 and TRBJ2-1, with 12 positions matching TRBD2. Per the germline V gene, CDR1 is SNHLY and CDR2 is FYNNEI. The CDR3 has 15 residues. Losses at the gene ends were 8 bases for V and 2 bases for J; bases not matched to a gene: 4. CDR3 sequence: CASPSSGRAYNEQFF. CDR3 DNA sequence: TGTGCCAGCCCATCTAGCGGGAGGGCCTACAATGAGCAGTTCTTC.

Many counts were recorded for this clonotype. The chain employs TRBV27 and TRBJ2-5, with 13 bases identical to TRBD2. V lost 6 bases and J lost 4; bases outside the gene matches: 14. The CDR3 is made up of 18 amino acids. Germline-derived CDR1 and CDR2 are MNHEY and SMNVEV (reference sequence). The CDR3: CASSRGRTSGRLRETQYF. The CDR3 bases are TGTGCCAGCAGCCGCGGTAGGACTAGCGGGAGATTGAGAGAGACCCAGTACTTC.

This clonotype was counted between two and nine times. CDR3 DNA: TGTGCCAGCAACTACCCCGGGTGGCGCGGGTACTTC. Its protein is CASNYPGWRGYF. V gene TRBV6-1 combines with J gene TRBJ2-7, with D unresolved. Trimming stripped 7 bases from V and 12 bases from J, with 19 bases between. CDR1 is MNHNS and CDR2 is SASEGT in the germline V gene. This CDR3 region has 12 residues.

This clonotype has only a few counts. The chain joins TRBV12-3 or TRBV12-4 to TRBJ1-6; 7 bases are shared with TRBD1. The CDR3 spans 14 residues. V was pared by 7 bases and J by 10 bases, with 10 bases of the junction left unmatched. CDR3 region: CASIRYQGDSPLHF. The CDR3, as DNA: TGTGCCAGCATCCGCTACCAGGGGGACTCACCCCTCCACTTT.

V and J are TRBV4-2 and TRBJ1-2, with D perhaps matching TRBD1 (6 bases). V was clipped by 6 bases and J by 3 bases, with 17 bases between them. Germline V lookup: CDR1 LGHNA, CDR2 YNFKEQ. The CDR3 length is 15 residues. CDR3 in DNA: TGTGCCAGCAGAGCTACAGGGTTATTTGACTATGGCTACACCTTC. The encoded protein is CASRATGLFDYGYTF.